This T cell receptor (beta chain) was profiled in a study of T cell responses to AZD1222 COVID-19 vaccine. Repertoires were generated with immunoSEQ multiplex PCR, while TCRdb's copy carries only in-frame clones and drops some. The sample contains roughly 200,000 clones, roughly 94% of which appear only once. This clone was found once. Its antigen is not identified. Germline CDR1 and CDR2: SNHLY and FYNNEI. The germline V and J ends were trimmed by 7 bases and 4 bases, with 14 bases remaining between them. The CDR3 length is 14 residues. Study findings and constraints: The breadth and depth of Spike-specific TCRs increased once two AZD1222 doses had been given. Clonal diversity was possibly underestimated; the donors were predominantly white British and more often female. Only after the peak T cell response were repertoires sampled.

This sequence joins TRBV2 and TRBJ1-5; D gene ambiguous. The specimen comprised peripheral blood, sampled 28 days after the second dose of the MenACWY control vaccine. This clonotype was obtained from an adult who received the MenACWY meningococcal vaccine as a control. CDR3 in DNA: TGTGCCAGCAACCTTCAGAGTCCTAATCAGCCCCAGCATTTT. As protein: CASNLQSPNQPQHF.